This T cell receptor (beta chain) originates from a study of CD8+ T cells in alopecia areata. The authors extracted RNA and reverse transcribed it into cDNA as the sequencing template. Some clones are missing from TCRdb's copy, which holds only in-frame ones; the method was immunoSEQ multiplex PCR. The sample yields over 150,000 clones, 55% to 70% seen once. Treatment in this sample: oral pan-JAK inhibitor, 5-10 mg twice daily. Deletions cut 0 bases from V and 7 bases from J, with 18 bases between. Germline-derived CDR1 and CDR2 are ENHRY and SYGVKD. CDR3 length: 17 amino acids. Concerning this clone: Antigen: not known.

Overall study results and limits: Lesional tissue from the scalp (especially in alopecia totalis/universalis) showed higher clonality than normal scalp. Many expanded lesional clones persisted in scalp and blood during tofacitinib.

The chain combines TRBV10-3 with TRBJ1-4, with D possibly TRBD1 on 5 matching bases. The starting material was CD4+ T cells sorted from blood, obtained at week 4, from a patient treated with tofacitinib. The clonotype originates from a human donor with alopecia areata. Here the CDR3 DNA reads TGTGCCATCAGTGAGTCACCACGGGGACGAGGGAGTGAAAAACTGTTTTTT. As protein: CAISESPRGRGSEKLFF.